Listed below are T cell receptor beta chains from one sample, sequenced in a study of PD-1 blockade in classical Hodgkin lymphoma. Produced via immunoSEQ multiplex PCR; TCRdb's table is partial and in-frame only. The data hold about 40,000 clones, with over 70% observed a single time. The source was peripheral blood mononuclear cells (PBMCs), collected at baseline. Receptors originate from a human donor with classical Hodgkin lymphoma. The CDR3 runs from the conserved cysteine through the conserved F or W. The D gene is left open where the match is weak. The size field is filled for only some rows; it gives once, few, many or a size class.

CDR3 protein: CASSPRGGYPPPPQHF
CDR3 DNA: TGTGCCAGCAGTCCCCGAGGAGGATACCCACCCCCGCCCCAGCATTTT
J gene: TRBJ1-5
D gene: -
clone size: -
V gene: TRBV27

CDR3 protein: CAVSGSGNTIYF
CDR3 DNA: TGTGCCGTTTCCGGGTCTGGAAACACCATATATTTT
J gene: TRBJ1-3
D gene: -
clone size: -
V gene: TRBV6-5

CDR3 protein: CASSLGGQYNEQFF
CDR3 DNA: TGTGCCAGCAGTTTGGGTGGACAGTACAATGAGCAGTTCTTC
J gene: TRBJ2-1
D gene: -
clone size: -
V gene: TRBV28

CDR3 protein: CASSQDSVSGGAWGSYEQYF
CDR3 DNA: TGCGCCAGCAGCCAAGATTCGGTCAGCGGGGGGGCTTGGGGTTCCTACGAGCAGTACTTC
J gene: TRBJ2-7
D gene: TRBD2
clone size: -
V gene: TRBV4-1

CDR3 protein: CASSIGTSGKNEQFF
CDR3 DNA: TGTGCCAGCAGCATCGGGACTAGCGGGAAGAATGAGCAGTTCTTC
J gene: TRBJ2-1
D gene: TRBD2
clone size: -
V gene: TRBV7-3

CDR3 protein: CASSILAGGNIQYF
CDR3 DNA: TGTGCCAGTAGTATTTTGGCAGGGGGAAACATTCAGTACTTC
J gene: TRBJ2-4
D gene: TRBD1
clone size: -
V gene: TRBV19

CDR3 protein: CASRPDRPIYEQYF
CDR3 DNA: TGTGCCAGCAGACCGGACAGGCCGATCTACGAGCAGTACTTC
J gene: TRBJ2-7
D gene: TRBD1
clone size: -
V gene: TRBV28

CDR3 protein: CASSSELNTEAFF
CDR3 DNA: TGTGCTAGCAGCTCCGAATTGAACACTGAAGCTTTCTTT
J gene: TRBJ1-1
D gene: -
clone size: -
V gene: TRBV7-7

CDR3 protein: CAISETSQETQYF
CDR3 DNA: TGTGCCATCAGTGAGACTAGCCAAGAGACCCAGTACTTC
J gene: TRBJ2-5
D gene: -
clone size: -
V gene: TRBV10-3

CDR3 protein: CASSLSGGPEDTQYF
CDR3 DNA: TGCGCCAGCAGCCTTAGCGGGGGGCCGGAAGATACGCAGTATTTT
J gene: TRBJ2-3
D gene: TRBD2
clone size: -
V gene: TRBV5-1

CDR3 protein: CASSLGLGVNEQFF
CDR3 DNA: TGTGCCAGCAGCCTGGGACTAGGGGTCAATGAGCAGTTCTTC
J gene: TRBJ2-1
D gene: TRBD2
clone size: -
V gene: TRBV5-8

CDR3 protein: CASSLVELAARYEQYF
CDR3 DNA: TGTGCCAGCAGCTTAGTAGAACTAGCGGCCCGCTACGAGCAGTACTTC
J gene: TRBJ2-7
D gene: TRBD2
clone size: -
V gene: TRBV7-8

CDR3 protein: CASSLGGTGELFF
CDR3 DNA: TGTGCCAGCAGCTTAGGGGGCACCGGGGAGCTGTTTTTT
J gene: TRBJ2-2
D gene: -
clone size: -
V gene: TRBV7-9

CDR3 protein: CASSYKGQRNTEAFF
CDR3 DNA: TGTGCCAGCAGTTACAAGGGACAGCGGAACACTGAAGCTTTCTTT
J gene: TRBJ1-1
D gene: TRBD1
clone size: -
V gene: TRBV6-5

CDR3 protein: CASSMRQGVSEQYF
CDR3 DNA: TGTGCCAGCAGTATGCGACAGGGGGTAAGCGAGCAGTACTTC
J gene: TRBJ2-7
D gene: TRBD1
clone size: -
V gene: TRBV27

CDR3 protein: CASSLGSANTEAFF
CDR3 DNA: TGTGCCAGCAGCTTAGGATCAGCGAACACTGAAGCTTTCTTT
J gene: TRBJ1-1
D gene: -
clone size: -
V gene: TRBV5-4

CDR3 protein: CASSRGESSGELFF
CDR3 DNA: TGTGCCAGCAGCAGGGGGGAATCGTCCGGGGAGCTGTTTTTT
J gene: TRBJ2-2
D gene: -
clone size: -
V gene: TRBV9

CDR3 protein: CASSEDRGNGYTF
CDR3 DNA: TGTGCCAGCAGTGAGGACAGGGGTAATGGCTACACCTTC
J gene: TRBJ1-2
D gene: TRBD1
clone size: -
V gene: TRBV6-1

CDR3 protein: CASSPRGRTNYNEQFF
CDR3 DNA: TGTGCCAGCAGCCCCAGGGGACGAACTAACTACAATGAGCAGTTCTTC
J gene: TRBJ2-1
D gene: -
clone size: -
V gene: TRBV9

CDR3 protein: CASSQDDQTGGETQYF
CDR3 DNA: TGTGCCAGCAGCCAAGATGACCAGACAGGTGGGGAGACCCAGTACTTC
J gene: TRBJ2-5
D gene: -
clone size: few
V gene: TRBV4-2

CDR3 protein: CASSLGQGRPYEQYF
CDR3 DNA: TGTGCCAGCTCTCTGGGACAGGGGCGCCCCTACGAGCAGTACTTC
J gene: TRBJ2-7
D gene: TRBD1
clone size: -
V gene: TRBV18

CDR3 protein: CASSANRGPTYEQYF
CDR3 DNA: TGTGCCAGCAGCGCCAACAGGGGGCCGACCTACGAGCAGTACTTC
J gene: TRBJ2-7
D gene: TRBD1
clone size: -
V gene: TRBV6-1

CDR3 protein: CASSFVAGGHPGELFF
CDR3 DNA: TGTGCCAGCAGTTTCGTAGCGGGAGGGCACCCCGGGGAGCTGTTTTTT
J gene: TRBJ2-2
D gene: TRBD2
clone size: -
V gene: TRBV27

CDR3 protein: CASSHAAADGTYGYTF
CDR3 DNA: TGTGCCAGCAGCCATGCAGCGGCTGACGGGACCTATGGCTACACCTTC
J gene: TRBJ1-2
D gene: -
clone size: -
V gene: TRBV5-5

CDR3 protein: CASSLEQLGDTGELFF
CDR3 DNA: TGTGCCAGCAGCTTAGAGCAGTTGGGGGACACCGGGGAGCTGTTTTTT
J gene: TRBJ2-2
D gene: -
clone size: -
V gene: TRBV7-9

CDR3 protein: CASNGAESSYEQYF
CDR3 DNA: TGTGCCAGCAACGGTGCGGAGAGCTCCTACGAGCAGTACTTC
J gene: TRBJ2-7
D gene: -
clone size: -
V gene: TRBV2

CDR3 protein: CSVFGGLYNEQFF
CDR3 DNA: TGCAGCGTATTCGGCGGGTTATACAATGAGCAGTTCTTC
J gene: TRBJ2-1
D gene: -
clone size: -
V gene: TRBV29-1

CDR3 protein: CASRLLGQGATGELFF
CDR3 DNA: TGTGCCAGCCGCCTTTTGGGGCAGGGGGCCACCGGGGAGCTGTTTTTT
J gene: TRBJ2-2
D gene: TRBD1
clone size: -
V gene: TRBV2

CDR3 protein: CASSIVDGQPLNYGYTF
CDR3 DNA: TGTGCCAGTAGTATAGTAGACGGACAGCCTCTTAACTATGGCTACACCTTC
J gene: TRBJ1-2
D gene: -
clone size: -
V gene: TRBV19

CDR3 protein: CASSYWTEETQYF
CDR3 DNA: TGTGCCAGCAGCTATTGGACAGAAGAGACCCAGTACTTC
J gene: TRBJ2-5
D gene: -
clone size: -
V gene: TRBV7-2

CDR3 protein: CASSQETNQAQLFF
CDR3 DNA: TGTGCCAGCAGCCAAGAGACAAACCAAGCGCAACTGTTTTTT
J gene: TRBJ1-4
D gene: -
clone size: -
V gene: TRBV4-2

CDR3 protein: CASSQLRDRGAFF
CDR3 DNA: TGTGCCAGCAGCCAGCTCCGGGACAGGGGAGCTTTCTTT
J gene: TRBJ1-1
D gene: TRBD1
clone size: -
V gene: TRBV16

CDR3 protein: CAISDPRGDGTNEKLFF
CDR3 DNA: TGTGCCATCAGTGATCCGCGGGGGGACGGAACTAATGAAAAACTGTTTTTT
J gene: TRBJ1-4
D gene: -
clone size: -
V gene: TRBV10-3

CDR3 protein: CATKTGTGGDEQYF
CDR3 DNA: TGTGCCACCAAAACCGGGACAGGGGGCGACGAGCAGTACTTC
J gene: TRBJ2-7
D gene: TRBD1
clone size: -
V gene: TRBV15

CDR3 protein: CASRPSGGADTQYF
CDR3 DNA: TGTGCCAGCAGACCTAGCGGGGGGGCAGATACGCAGTATTTT
J gene: TRBJ2-3
D gene: TRBD2
clone size: -
V gene: TRBV6-5

CDR3 protein: CASSLSAFGRHYEQYF
CDR3 DNA: TGTGCCAGCAGTTTATCCGCTTTTGGTCGGCACTACGAGCAGTACTTC
J gene: TRBJ2-7
D gene: -
clone size: -
V gene: TRBV27

CDR3 protein: CAISESDSYLNEQFF
CDR3 DNA: TGTGCCATCAGTGAGTCGGATAGCTATCTCAATGAGCAGTTCTTC
J gene: TRBJ2-1
D gene: -
clone size: -
V gene: TRBV10-3

CDR3 protein: CSVVKPTGHSGNTIYF
CDR3 DNA: TGCAGCGTTGTAAAACCGACAGGCCACTCTGGAAACACCATATATTTT
J gene: TRBJ1-3
D gene: -
clone size: -
V gene: TRBV29-1

CDR3 protein: CASTSPAGGLDEQYF
CDR3 DNA: TGTGCCAGCACCTCGCCGGCGGGGGGGCTGGACGAGCAGTACTTC
J gene: TRBJ2-7
D gene: TRBD2
clone size: -
V gene: TRBV5-5

CDR3 protein: CASSQYGGLDEKLFF
CDR3 DNA: TGTGCCAGCAGCCAATATGGGGGCTTAGATGAAAAACTGTTTTTT
J gene: TRBJ1-4
D gene: -
clone size: -
V gene: TRBV7-2

CDR3 protein: CASSVSGGPNTEAFF
CDR3 DNA: TGTGCCAGCAGCGTATCCGGAGGGCCTAACACTGAAGCTTTCTTT
J gene: TRBJ1-1
D gene: -
clone size: -
V gene: TRBV9

CDR3 protein: CASSHPLGDGCSGNTIYF
CDR3 DNA: TGCGCCAGCAGTCACCCCCTAGGAGACGGGTGCTCTGGAAACACCATATATTTT
J gene: TRBJ1-3
D gene: -
clone size: -
V gene: TRBV23-1

CDR3 protein: CASSSSVYGYTF
CDR3 DNA: TGTGCCAGTAGTAGCAGCGTCTATGGCTACACCTTC
J gene: TRBJ1-2
D gene: -
clone size: -
V gene: TRBV19

CDR3 protein: CASSPGQGAINEQFF
CDR3 DNA: TGTGCCAGCAGCCCGGGACAGGGGGCCATTAATGAGCAGTTCTTC
J gene: TRBJ2-1
D gene: TRBD1
clone size: -
V gene: TRBV7-3

CDR3 protein: CASRTGLLDTQYF
CDR3 DNA: TGTGCCAGCAGGACAGGGTTATTAGATACGCAGTATTTT
J gene: TRBJ2-3
D gene: TRBD1
clone size: -
V gene: TRBV5-5

CDR3 protein: CASSHRQGARRYSPLHF
CDR3 DNA: TGTGCCAGCAGTCACCGACAGGGGGCGCGTAGATATTCACCCCTCCACTTT
J gene: TRBJ1-6
D gene: TRBD1
clone size: -
V gene: TRBV27

CDR3 protein: CASSSEKNGDTQYF
CDR3 DNA: TGTGCCAGCAGCTCCGAAAAAAATGGAGATACGCAGTATTTT
J gene: TRBJ2-3
D gene: -
clone size: once
V gene: TRBV5-4

CDR3 protein: CASSLGGGAMFEQYF
CDR3 DNA: TGTGCCAGCAGCTTAGGCGGGGGTGCAATGTTCGAGCAGTACTTC
J gene: TRBJ2-7
D gene: TRBD2
clone size: -
V gene: TRBV11-2

CDR3 protein: CASSGRLAGRTDTQYF
CDR3 DNA: TGTGCCAGCAGCGGACGACTAGCGGGACGCACAGATACGCAGTATTTT
J gene: TRBJ2-3
D gene: TRBD2
clone size: once
V gene: TRBV9

CDR3 protein: CAISETSSSYNEQFF
CDR3 DNA: TGTGCCATCAGTGAAACCAGTAGCTCCTACAATGAGCAGTTCTTC
J gene: TRBJ2-1
D gene: -
clone size: -
V gene: TRBV10-3

CDR3 protein: CASSLKAPGGTYEQYF
CDR3 DNA: TGTGCCAGCAGCCTAAAGGCTCCCGGCGGGACCTACGAGCAGTACTTC
J gene: TRBJ2-7
D gene: -
clone size: -
V gene: TRBV27

CDR3 protein: CASSQVGGQGYTEAFF
CDR3 DNA: TGTGCCAGCAGCCAAGTAGGAGGGCAGGGATACACTGAAGCTTTCTTT
J gene: TRBJ1-1
D gene: -
clone size: -
V gene: TRBV4-2

CDR3 protein: CASSRQISLNEQYF
CDR3 DNA: TGTGCCAGCAGCCGACAGATCTCACTCAACGAGCAGTACTTC
J gene: TRBJ2-7
D gene: -
clone size: -
V gene: TRBV6-1

CDR3 protein: CASSILGGRNNEQFF
CDR3 DNA: TGTGCCAGTAGTATATTGGGGGGCCGGAACAATGAGCAGTTCTTC
J gene: TRBJ2-1
D gene: -
clone size: -
V gene: TRBV19

CDR3 protein: CASSLGQGASNYNEQFF
CDR3 DNA: TGTGCCAGCAGCTTAGGACAGGGGGCGTCTAACTACAATGAGCAGTTCTTC
J gene: TRBJ2-1
D gene: TRBD1
clone size: -
V gene: TRBV7-2

CDR3 protein: CASSLKYRQESTDTQYF
CDR3 DNA: TGTGCCAGCAGCTTAAAGTACCGACAGGAAAGCACAGATACGCAGTATTTT
J gene: TRBJ2-3
D gene: -
clone size: -
V gene: TRBV7-8

CDR3 protein: CASSGTGNEKLFF
CDR3 DNA: TGTGCCAGTAGCGGGACAGGGAATGAAAAACTGTTTTTT
J gene: TRBJ1-4
D gene: TRBD1
clone size: -
V gene: TRBV19

CDR3 protein: CASSLVTREEQFF
CDR3 DNA: TGTGCCAGCAGCTTAGTTACGCGGGAAGAGCAGTTCTTC
J gene: TRBJ2-1
D gene: -
clone size: -
V gene: TRBV7-7

CDR3 protein: CASSLLEEPQHF
CDR3 DNA: TGTGCCAGCAGTTTATTAGAAGAGCCCCAGCATTTT
J gene: TRBJ1-5
D gene: -
clone size: -
V gene: TRBV27